This T cell receptor beta chain stems from a study of cytomegalovirus exposure and HLA in healthy donors. Sequencing used immunoSEQ multiplex PCR; TCRdb keeps in-frame clones, though not all of them. The repertoire holds 200,000 to 250,000 clones, with roughly 84% as singletons. The CDR3 totals 13 residues. V was trimmed by 2 bases and J by 4 bases, leaving 5 bases between them. Per germline, CDR1 KGHSH and CDR2 LQKENI. The chain recombines TRBV18 with TRBJ1-4; D is undetermined. The source material was PBMCs. The receptor was derived from a woman in her twenties or thirties in good health and CMV-seropositive. This chain's CDR3 is CASSPSLNEKLFF. The CDR3 DNA reads as TGTGCCAGCTCACCATCTCTTAATGAAAAACTGTTTTTT.